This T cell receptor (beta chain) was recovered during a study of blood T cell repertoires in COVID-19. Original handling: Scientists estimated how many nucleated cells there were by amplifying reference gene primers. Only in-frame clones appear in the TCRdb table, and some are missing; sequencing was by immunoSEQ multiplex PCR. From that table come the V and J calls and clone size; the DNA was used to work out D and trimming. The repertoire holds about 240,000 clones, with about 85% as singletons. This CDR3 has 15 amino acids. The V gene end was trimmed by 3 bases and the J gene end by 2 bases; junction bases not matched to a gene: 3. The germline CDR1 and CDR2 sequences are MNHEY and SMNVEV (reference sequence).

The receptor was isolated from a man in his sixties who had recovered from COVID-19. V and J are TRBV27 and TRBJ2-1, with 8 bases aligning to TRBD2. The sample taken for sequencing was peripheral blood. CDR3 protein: CASSLRGETYNEQFF. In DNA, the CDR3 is TGTGCCAGCAGTTTGCGGGGGGAAACCTACAATGAGCAGTTCTTC.